This T cell receptor (beta chain) was identified during a study of T cell responses to AZD1222 COVID-19 vaccine (dated by TCRdb to 2020 to 2022). In the study overall: AZD1222 recipients with second doses at about 4 weeks or about 12 weeks were pooled, because spike-specific TCR depth and breadth did not differ between schedules. TCR sequencing was performed for some 250 trial participants, of whom about 200 were given two doses of AZD1222 and approximately 25 were given two doses of MenACWY control vaccine. Enrollment into the trials was organized by age into subgroups of 18-55, 56-69 and 70-plus years, and those subgroups contained roughly 150, 30 and 60 TCR-sequenced participants, respectively.

The CDR3 regions of human TCRbeta chains were analyzed by immunosequencing. The published analysis was carried out like this. TCRs in the repertoires were matched against a reference library of SARS-CoV-2-specific TCRs that had been generated with the MIRA antigen-specificity platform. Breadth was defined as the fraction of unique TCRs that were SARS-CoV-2-associated. Depth was defined as the fraction of total T cells that were SARS-CoV-2-associated. Using the MIRA data, each spike-specific TCR was mapped to the spike region that the TCR reacts to and placed in a CD4 or CD8 class. Log10-transformed breadth and depth values were compared by one-way ANOVA with Sidak's multiple comparisons tests. TCRdb retrieved this table from immuneACCESS and kept in-frame rearrangements only. Not all clones are present; in checked studies, unresolved V genes account for under half, and no reason is known for the remainder. V and J calls and clone size are as listed in that table; D and trimming were resolved from the DNA. For this sample there are 120,000 or so clones; about 87% appear just once. The ten largest clones take up over 4.5% of the sample.

The label giving this sample's time point can be read as: baseline before first vaccination. Vaccinee samples were obtained from the UK trials COV001 and COV002, which included a single-blind randomized controlled phase 2/3 trial of AZD1222 (ChAdOx1 nCoV-19) in healthy adults. For TCRbeta chain sequencing, PBMC samples from trial participants were taken at day 0 and at day 28 after the second dose. Notes on this clone: Its antigen remains undetermined. Per-base qualities were not stored, and no clone one base away is much larger.

Results the study describes overall, beyond this receptor: Spike-specific TCR breadth and depth rose significantly after two AZD1222 doses compared with day 0 and with MenACWY recipients. The 56-69-year group was small, and its depth increase did not reach significance, likely because of low power. Conclusions about previously exposed vaccinees are limited, since just a handful of AZD1222 recipients were seropositive for SARS-CoV-2 at baseline. Because no day 14 peak-response samples were available, repertoires were characterized only after the peak T cell response. Epitopes outside the regions mutated in the B.1.351 and B.1.1.7 variants were reportedly recognized by nearly half of the unique spike-specific TCRs. CD4 TCRs associated with the vaccine covered the entire spike protein, and the dominant responses were in regions 160-218 and 743-854. Most participants were white British and females outnumbered males, and the authors suggested that clonal diversity may have been underestimated.

This TCR derives from an adult in good health. The starting material was peripheral blood, obtained on day 0 of AZD1222 vaccination.

The CDR3 has the sequence CASSLTGGSGANVLTF. The DNA is TGTGCCAGCAGCTTAACAGGGGGCTCTGGGGCCAACGTCCTGACTTTC. The chain employs TRBV5-5 and TRBJ2-6; 8 bases in the junction line up with TRBD1. Sequences SGHKS (CDR1) and YYEKEE (CDR2) are obtained from the germline V gene (reference sequence). V is cut back by 2 bases and J by 0 bases, with 1 base in the junction unmatched. The CDR3 starts with the cysteine, ends with the phenylalanine, and has 16 residues. The sequence is cut down to CDR3 DNA, 48 bases in frame from base 1.